The sequence of this T cell receptor beta chain was determined in a study of blood T cell repertoires in COVID-19. The V and J ends lost 0 bases and 7 bases, in that order; junction bases with no gene match: 9. Germline lookup yields CDR1 SGHVS and CDR2 FNYEAQ. This CDR3 spans 16 amino acids. Adults between about 18 and 95 years of age took part from approximately 24 US areas. Cohort allocation depended upon clinical history that participants reported. Symptom resolution, clearance, or two negative PCRs marked the recovered donors of Cohort 3. In the original analysis: Counts of nucleated cells, estimated from reference gene primer amplification, were obtained. Clones were sequenced by immunoSEQ multiplex PCR, and TCRdb holds only the in-frame ones, with some missing. V and J calls and clone size are as listed in that table; D and trimming were resolved from the DNA. This sample yields fewer than 500,000 clones, of which approximately 90% are seen a single time; roughly 1.1% belongs to the top ten.

The sample was PBMCs or T cells enriched from blood (not recorded which). This sequence was found in a man younger than 40 who had recovered from COVID-19. The chain couples TRBV7-6 to TRBJ2-3; 8 bases line up with TRBD2. The CDR3 sequence is CASSLASGAGPHTQYF. The CDR3 nucleotides read TGTGCCAGCAGCTTAGCTAGCGGGGCAGGCCCCCATACGCAGTATTTT.